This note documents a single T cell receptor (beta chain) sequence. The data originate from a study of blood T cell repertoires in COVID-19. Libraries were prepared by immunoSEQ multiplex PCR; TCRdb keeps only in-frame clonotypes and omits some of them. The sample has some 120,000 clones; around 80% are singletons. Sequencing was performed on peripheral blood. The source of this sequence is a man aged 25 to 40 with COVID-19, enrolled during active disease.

In DNA, the CDR3 is TGCGCCAGCAGCCAAAGGTCGCAGGCTGGCTACACCTTC. Its protein product is CASSQRSQAGYTF. The chain carries TRBV4-1 and TRBJ1-2; D gene unclear. The CDR3 sequence is 13 residues long. V lost 2 bases and J 7 bases, leaving 11 bases between the germline ends. The germline V gene encodes CDR1 MGHRA and CDR2 YSYEKL.